The sequence of this T cell receptor (beta chain) was determined in a study of T cell changes during pregnancy in multiple sclerosis. CDR1 and CDR2 (germline): WSHSY, SAAADI. The CDR3 runs 14 residues. Deletions cut 4 bases from V and 5 bases from J, with 15 bases between. The method was immunoSEQ multiplex PCR; TCRdb's version includes in-frame clones alone and lacks a portion of them. The data contain about 93,000 clones, around 92% of them singletons. J is TRBJ2-7 and V is TRBV10-2; D not certain. This sequence originates from a female donor with multiple sclerosis, enrolled in a pregnancy study. The sample in question was peripheral blood, obtained after pregnancy. The CDR3 DNA sequence: TGCGCCAGCAGTGTCCGAGTTGATATGCACGAGCAGTACTTC. It encodes CASSVRVDMHEQYF.